This T cell receptor (beta chain) was recorded in a study of beta chain features in type 1 diabetes. Study results and caveats: Within each of all four CD4+ subsets, Type 1 diabetes patients had TCRB CDR3s that were moderately but significantly shorter.

Germline CDR1 reads SGHRS; CDR2 reads YFSETQ. Unmatched junction bases numbered 11, after V lost 3 bases and J lost 5 bases. The CDR3 covers 15 residues. This clone appeared a few times. Its antigen is not known. CD45RO/CCR7/CD25/CD127/CD95/CD27 sorting isolated CD4+ naive, central memory, regulatory and stem cell-like memory cells. Sorted populations all had greater than 95% purity. Expressed TCRB transcripts got sequenced, as all isolated RNA was reverse transcribed. Produced via immunoSEQ multiplex PCR; TCRdb's table is partial and in-frame only. The sample records about 40,000 clones, 49% being singletons.

This clonotype was sampled from a woman aged 18-30 years in good health. Sequenced sample: central memory CD4+ T cells from blood. The V and J genes are TRBV5-1 and TRBJ2-7, with TRBD2 matching 7 bases. In DNA form, the CDR3 reads TGCGCCAGCAGCTCCCGGACTAGTTTGGTCGACGAGCAGTACTTC. Protein sequence: CASSSRTSLVDEQYF. The full variable domain, rest sourced from reference TRBV5-1 and TRBJ2-7, is KAGVTQTPRYLIKTRGQQVTLSCSPISGHRSVSWYQQTPGQGLQFLFEYFSETQRNKGNFPGRFSGRQFSNSRSEMNVSTLELGDSALYLCASSSRTSLVDEQYFGPGTRLTVT.